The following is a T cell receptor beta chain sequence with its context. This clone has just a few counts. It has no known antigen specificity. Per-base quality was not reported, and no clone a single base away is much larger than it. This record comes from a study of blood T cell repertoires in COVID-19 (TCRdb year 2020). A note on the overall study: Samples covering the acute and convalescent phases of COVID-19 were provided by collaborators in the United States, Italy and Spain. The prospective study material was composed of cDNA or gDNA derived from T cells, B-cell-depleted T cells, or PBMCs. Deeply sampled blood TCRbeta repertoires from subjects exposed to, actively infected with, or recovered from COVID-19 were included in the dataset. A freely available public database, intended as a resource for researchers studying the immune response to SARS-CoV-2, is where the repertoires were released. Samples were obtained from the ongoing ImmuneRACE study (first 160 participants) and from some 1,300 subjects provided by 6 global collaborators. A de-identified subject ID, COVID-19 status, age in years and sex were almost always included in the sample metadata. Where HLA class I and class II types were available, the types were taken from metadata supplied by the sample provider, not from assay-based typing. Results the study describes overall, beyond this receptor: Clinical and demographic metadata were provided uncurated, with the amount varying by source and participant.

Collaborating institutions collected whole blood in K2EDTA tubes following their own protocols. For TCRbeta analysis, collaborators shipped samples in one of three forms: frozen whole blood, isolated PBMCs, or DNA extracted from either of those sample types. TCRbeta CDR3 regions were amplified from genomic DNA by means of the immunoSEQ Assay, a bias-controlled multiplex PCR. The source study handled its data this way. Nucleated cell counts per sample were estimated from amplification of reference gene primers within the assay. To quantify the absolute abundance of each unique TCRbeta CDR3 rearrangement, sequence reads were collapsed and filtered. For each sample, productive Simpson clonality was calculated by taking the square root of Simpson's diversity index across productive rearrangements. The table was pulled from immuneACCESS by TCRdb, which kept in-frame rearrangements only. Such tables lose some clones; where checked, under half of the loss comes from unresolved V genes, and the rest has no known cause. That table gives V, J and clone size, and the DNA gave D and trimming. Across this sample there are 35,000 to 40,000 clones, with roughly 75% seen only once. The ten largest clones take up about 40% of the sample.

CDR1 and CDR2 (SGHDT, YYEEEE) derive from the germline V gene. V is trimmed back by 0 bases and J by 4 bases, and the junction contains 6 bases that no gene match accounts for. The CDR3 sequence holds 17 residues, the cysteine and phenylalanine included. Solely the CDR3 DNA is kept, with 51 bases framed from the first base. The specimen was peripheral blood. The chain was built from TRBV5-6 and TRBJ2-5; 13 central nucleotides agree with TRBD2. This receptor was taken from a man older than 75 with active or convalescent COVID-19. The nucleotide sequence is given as TGTGCCAGCAGCTTGGCGAGACTAGCGGGGGGAAGAGAGACCCAGTACTTC. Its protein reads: CASSLARLAGGRETQYF.